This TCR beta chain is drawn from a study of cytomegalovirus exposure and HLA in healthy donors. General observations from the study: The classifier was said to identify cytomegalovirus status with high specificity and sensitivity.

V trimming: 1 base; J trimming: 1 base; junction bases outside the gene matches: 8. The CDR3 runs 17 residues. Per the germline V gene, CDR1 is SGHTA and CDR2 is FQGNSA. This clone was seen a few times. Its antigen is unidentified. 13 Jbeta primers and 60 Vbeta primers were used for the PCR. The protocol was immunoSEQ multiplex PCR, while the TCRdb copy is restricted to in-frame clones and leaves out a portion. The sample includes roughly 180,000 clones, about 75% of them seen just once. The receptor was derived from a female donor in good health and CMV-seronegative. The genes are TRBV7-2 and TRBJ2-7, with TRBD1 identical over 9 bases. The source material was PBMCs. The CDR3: CASSLGPGQGISYEQYF. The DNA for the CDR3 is TGTGCCAGCAGCTTAGGTCCCGGACAGGGGATATCCTACGAGCAGTACTTC.